The 18 T cell receptor beta chains reported below all come from one sample, sequenced in a study of regulatory T cells in long-lasting Graves disease. The time point denotes: newly diagnosed GD, antithyroid drugs for less than 3 months. With RNA extracted from PBMCs as input, the TCR library was made. In building TCR beta libraries, iRepertoire HTBI primers were used together with Arm-PCR of CDR3 regions. Via MiXCR, TCRdb re-called the multiplex PCR reads, giving one row per CDR3 protein. The top ten hold 18% of the sample, which has roughly 610,000 distinct CDR3 sequences, approximately 15% seen once. The same sample was also studied in work on T cells in Graves' hyperthyroidism and ophthalmopathy.

Sequenced here: peripheral blood mononuclear cells (PBMCs), sampled at new diagnosis, from a patient treated with antithyroid drugs. These receptors all come from a young woman with Graves disease.

This clonotype appeared many times. The V call is TRBV11-2, the J call TRBJ1-1; no clear D. The germline gives CDR1 SGHAT, CDR2 FQNNGV. The length of the CDR3 is 13 residues. The V end lost 5 bases, the J end lost 7 bases, and 14 bases lay between the germline ends. CDR3 loop: CASSPRQSSEAFF. The CDR3 coding sequence is TGTGCCAGCAGCCCCCGCCAGTCGAGTGAAGCTTTCTTT.

CDR3 sequence reads: CAFTGQGAGSSPLHF. The DNA for the CDR3 is TGTGCCTTCACAGGACAGGGAGCGGGGAGTTCACCCCTCCACTTT. The chain carries TRBV30 and TRBJ1-6, with 8 positions matching TRBD1. Germline-derived CDR1 and CDR2 are GTSNPN and SVGIG (reference sequence). The CDR3 totals 15 residues. V was clipped by 7 bases and J by 9 bases; unmatched bases: 14.

The sample holds many counts of this clonotype. At one end the junction does not follow the germline gene, possibly because of a read error. V gene TRBV20-1 combines with J gene TRBJ2-1, with D perhaps TRBD2 (6 bases). CDR1 DFQATT and CDR2 SNEGSKA come from the germline V gene (reference sequence). The CDR3 contains 12 residues. CDR3 DNA sequence: TGCAGTGCTAGAGAACCCGGGAGCCTCGCGTCCTTC. The encoded protein is CSAREPGSLASF.

As for this clonotype: A read error may explain this, as a much larger clone is one base away. The chain has TRBV29-1 and TRBJ2-7; 7 nucleotides agree with TRBD1. V lost 3 bases to trimming and J lost 4 bases; unmatched junction nucleotides: 6. CDR1 and CDR2 (germline): SQVTM, ANQGSEA. This CDR3 has 13 amino acids. CDR3 amino acids: CSVETGLGYEQYF. DNA of the CDR3: TGCAGCGTTGAGACAGGGTTAGGATACGAGCAGTACTTC.

This clonotype appeared a few times. The chain employs TRBV6-1 and TRBJ2-5; possible D gene TRBD1, 5 bases. Trimming stripped 4 bases from V and 8 bases from J, with 20 bases between. The CDR3 is 15 residues long. Germline loops: CDR1 MNHNS, CDR2 SASEGT. CDR3 in amino acids: CASSGTGTTTSTQYF. For the CDR3, the DNA is TGTGCCAGCAGTGGAACAGGAACCACCACATCAACCCAGTACTTC.

With respect to this clonotype: Since a much larger clone is just one base distant, this may be a read error. The rearrangement links TRBV6-2 or TRBV6-3 to TRBJ1-3; TRBD1 aligns across 8 bases. CDR3 length: 18 amino acids. Germline CDR1 is MNHEY and CDR2 is SVGEGT. The CDR3 sequence: CVSSYRTGNSISGNTIYF. The CDR3 DNA sequence: TGTGTCAGCAGTTACCGGACAGGGAATTCAATCTCTGGAAACACCATATATTTT.

This clonotype was seen repeatedly, ten times or more. The CDR3 sequence is CASSSQRRLYNEQFF. The CDR3, as DNA: TGTGCCAGCAGTAGCCAGCGGCGACTCTACAATGAGCAGTTCTTC. The rearrangement joins TRBV28 to TRBJ2-1; perhaps TRBD2 as D (5 bases). V was pared by 5 bases and J by 3 bases, with 14 bases between. The CDR3 has 15 amino acids. Germline-derived CDR1 and CDR2 are MDHEN and SYDVKM. Full variable domain (remainder filled in from reference TRBV28 and TRBJ2-1): DVKVTQSSRYLVKRTGEKVFLECVQDMDHENMFWYRQDPGLGLRLIYFSYDVKMKEKGDIPEGYSVSREKKERFSLILESASTNQTSMYLCASSSQRRLYNEQFFGPGTRLTVL.

This clonotype was counted between two and nine times. The chain recombines TRBV19 with TRBJ1-5; perhaps TRBD1 as D (6 bases). The V end was cut by 5 bases, the J end by 3 bases, with 14 bases between. Germline-derived CDR1 and CDR2 are LNHDA and SQIVND (reference sequence). The CDR3 is 15 residues long. CDR3 in amino acids: CASSPEDRPNQPQHF. The DNA of the CDR3 is TGTGCCAGTAGTCCCGAGGACAGACCCAATCAGCCCCAGCATTTT.

The chain uses TRBV11-2 and TRBJ2-1; 9 positions agree with TRBD2. V gave up 1 base and J gave up 5 bases; unmatched junction bases: 6. Germline assignment: CDR1 SGHAT and CDR2 FQNNGV. This CDR3 contains 16 residues. The CDR3 nucleotides read TGTGCCAGCAGCTTAGTAGGTAGCGGGAGCGACAATGAGCAGTTCTTC. The encoded protein is CASSLVGSGSDNEQFF.

The rearrangement uses TRBV3-1 and TRBJ2-3; D might be TRBD2 (7 bases). Trimming pared 4 bases from V and 6 bases from J, leaving 26 bases between. The CDR3 length is 18 residues. Germline V gene data show CDR1 as LGHDT and CDR2 as YNNKEL (reference sequence). CDR3 sequence reads: CASSPPDSFVYGGDTQYF. CDR3 in DNA: TGTGCCAGCAGCCCACCGGACAGTTTTGTATACGGGGGGGATACGCAGTATTTT.

CDR3 amino acids: CSVLGKGNTGELFF. For the CDR3, the DNA is TGCAGCGTTTTAGGGAAGGGGAACACCGGGGAGCTGTTTTTT. V usage is TRBV29-1 and J usage is TRBJ2-2, with unresolved D. Germline V gives CDR1 SQVTM, CDR2 ANQGSEA. This CDR3 has 14 amino acids. V was clipped by 5 bases and J by 1 base, with 11 bases between them.

This clonotype was seen at least ten times. The genes are TRBV5-1 and TRBJ1-1, with unresolved D. Trimming pared 1 base from V and 4 bases from J, leaving 8 bases between. The CDR3 is 13 residues long. Germline CDR1 and CDR2: SGHRS and YFSETQ. CDR3 in amino acids: CASSLSDPTEAFF. CDR3 bases: TGCGCCAGCAGCTTGAGTGACCCCACTGAAGCTTTCTTT. Drawing the rest from reference TRBV5-1 and TRBJ1-1, the complete variable domain is KAGVTQTPRYLIKTRGQQVTLSCSPISGHRSVSWYQQTPGQGLQFLFEYFSETQRNKGNFPGRFSGRQFSNSRSEMNVSTLELGDSALYLCASSLSDPTEAFFGQGTRLTVV.

As for this clonotype: At one of its ends the junction is not consistent with the germline gene, which may arise from a read error. The genes are TRBV19 and TRBJ2-2, with a possible D match to TRBD2 (5 bases). This CDR3 has 15 residues. Germline V CDR1 and CDR2: LNHDA, SQIVND (reference sequence). CDR3: CASSILDRITGELFF. Written as DNA, the CDR3 is TGTGCCAGTAGTATATTAGACCGAATCACCGGGGAGCTGTTTTTC.

The rearrangement links TRBV5-1 to TRBJ2-1; TRBD2 aligns across 8 bases. The V and J ends lost 0 bases and 4 bases, in that order; junction bases with no gene match: 3. This CDR3 region has 15 residues. From germline, CDR1 is SGHRS and CDR2 YFSETQ. The CDR3 DNA follows: TGCGCCAGCAGCTTGGGTAGCGGGGTTTACAATGAGCAGTTCTTC. This gives the protein CASSLGSGVYNEQFF. Full variable domain (rest looked up from reference TRBV5-1 and TRBJ2-1): KAGVTQTPRYLIKTRGQQVTLSCSPISGHRSVSWYQQTPGQGLQFLFEYFSETQRNKGNFPGRFSGRQFSNSRSEMNVSTLELGDSALYLCASSLGSGVYNEQFFGPGTRLTVL.

This clonotype has at least ten counts. V usage is TRBV20-1 and J usage is TRBJ1-4; the match to TRBD1 covers 10 bases. There are 15 residues in the CDR3. The J segment lost 6 bases and the V segment lost 3 bases, leaving 7 bases of the junction unmatched. Germline CDR1 reads DFQATT; CDR2 reads SNEGSKA (reference sequence). CDR3 loop: CSASGQGEGYEKLFF. CDR3 DNA sequence: TGCAGTGCTAGCGGACAGGGGGAAGGTTATGAAAAACTGTTTTTT.

This clonotype was detected many times. The chain joins TRBV7-2 to TRBJ1-1, with TRBD1 matching over 8 bases. The CDR3 contains 13 residues. The V gene's germline CDR1 is SGHTA and CDR2 FQGNSA. The ends lost 4 bases at V and 9 bases at J; junction bases unmatched: 7. As DNA, the CDR3 is TGTGCCAGCAGCTCCGCCCGGACAGGGCAAGCTTTCTTT. Translated: CASSSARTGQAFF.

This clonotype was counted ten times or more. J is TRBJ2-4 and V is TRBV28, with D unclear. Germline V gives CDR1 MDHEN, CDR2 SYDVKM. The CDR3 extends over 12 amino acids. V lost 6 bases and J lost 0, with 3 bases in between. The CDR3 sequence is CASSLAKNIQYF. DNA for the CDR3: TGTGCCAGCAGCCTAGCCAAAAACATTCAGTACTTC.

The J gene is TRBJ2-7, the V gene TRBV20-1; D may be TRBD2 (6 bases). This CDR3 has 14 amino acids. The V end was cut by 6 bases, the J end by 6 bases, with 21 bases between. CDR1 and CDR2 from the germline V gene are DFQATT and SNEGSKA (reference sequence). The CDR3 DNA sequence: TGCAGTGCGAACCGTCCCCTAGCGCAGGGCGAGCAGTACTTC. It translates to CSANRPLAQGEQYF.